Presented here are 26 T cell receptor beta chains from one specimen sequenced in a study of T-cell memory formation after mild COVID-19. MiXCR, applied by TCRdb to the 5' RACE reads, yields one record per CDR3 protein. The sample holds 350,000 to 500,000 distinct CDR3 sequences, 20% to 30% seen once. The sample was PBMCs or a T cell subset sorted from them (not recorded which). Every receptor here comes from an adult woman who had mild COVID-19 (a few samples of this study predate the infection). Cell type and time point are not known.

CDR3 sequence: CASSPTRQSEAFF. In DNA, the CDR3 is TGTGCCAGCAGCCCAACTCGACAGAGTGAAGCTTTCTTT. The J gene is TRBJ1-1, the V gene TRBV7-3, with D tentatively TRBD1 (5 bases). Trimming removed 5 bases at V and 7 bases at J, with 14 bases between. The germline gives CDR1 SGHTA, CDR2 FQGTGA. This CDR3 has 13 amino acids.

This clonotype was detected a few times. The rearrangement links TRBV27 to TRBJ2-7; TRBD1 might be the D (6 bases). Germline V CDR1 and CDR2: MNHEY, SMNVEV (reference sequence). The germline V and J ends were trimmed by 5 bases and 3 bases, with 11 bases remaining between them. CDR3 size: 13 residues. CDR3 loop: CASSPRDNYEQYF. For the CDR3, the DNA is TGTGCCAGCAGTCCCCGGGACAACTACGAGCAGTACTTC.

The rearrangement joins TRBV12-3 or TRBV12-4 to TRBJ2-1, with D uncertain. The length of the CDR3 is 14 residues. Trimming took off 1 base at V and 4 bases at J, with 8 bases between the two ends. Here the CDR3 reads CASSLEQIYNEQFF. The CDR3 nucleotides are TGTGCCAGCAGTTTAGAACAGATATACAATGAGCAGTTCTTC.

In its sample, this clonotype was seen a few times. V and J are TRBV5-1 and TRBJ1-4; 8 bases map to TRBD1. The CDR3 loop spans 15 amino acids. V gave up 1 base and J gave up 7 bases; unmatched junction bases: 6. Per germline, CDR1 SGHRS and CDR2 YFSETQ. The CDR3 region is CASSLTTGEGEKLFF. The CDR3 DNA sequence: TGCGCCAGCAGCTTGACGACAGGGGAGGGTGAAAAACTGTTTTTT.

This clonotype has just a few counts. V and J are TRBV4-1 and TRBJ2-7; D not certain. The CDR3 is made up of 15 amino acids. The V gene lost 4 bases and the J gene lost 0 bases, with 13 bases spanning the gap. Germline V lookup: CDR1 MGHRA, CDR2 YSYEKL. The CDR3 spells CASSLELDPSYEQYF. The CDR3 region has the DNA TGCGCCAGCAGCCTCGAACTGGACCCCTCCTACGAGCAGTACTTC.

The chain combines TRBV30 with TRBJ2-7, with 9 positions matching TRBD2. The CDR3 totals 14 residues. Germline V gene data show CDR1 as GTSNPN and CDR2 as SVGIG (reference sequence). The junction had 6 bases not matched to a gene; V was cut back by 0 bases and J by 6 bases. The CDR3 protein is CAWSVWREGLEQYF. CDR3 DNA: TGTGCCTGGAGTGTATGGCGGGAGGGCCTCGAGCAGTACTTC.

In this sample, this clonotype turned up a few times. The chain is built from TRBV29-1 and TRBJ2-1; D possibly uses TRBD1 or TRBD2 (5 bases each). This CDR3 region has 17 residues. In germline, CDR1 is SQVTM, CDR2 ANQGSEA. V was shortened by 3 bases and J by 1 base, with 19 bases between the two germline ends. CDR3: CSVEGEQRDASYNEQFF. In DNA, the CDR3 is TGCAGCGTTGAGGGGGAACAGCGAGATGCTTCCTACAATGAGCAGTTCTTC.

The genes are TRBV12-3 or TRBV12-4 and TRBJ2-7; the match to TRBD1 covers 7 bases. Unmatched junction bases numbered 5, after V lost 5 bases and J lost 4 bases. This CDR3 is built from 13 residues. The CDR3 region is CASSILQGYEQYF. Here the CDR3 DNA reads TGTGCCAGCAGTATCCTACAGGGGTACGAGCAGTACTTC.

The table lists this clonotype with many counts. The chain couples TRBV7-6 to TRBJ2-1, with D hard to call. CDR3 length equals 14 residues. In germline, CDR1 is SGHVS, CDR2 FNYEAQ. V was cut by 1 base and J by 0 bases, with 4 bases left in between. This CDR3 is CASSLDVSYNEQFF. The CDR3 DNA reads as TGTGCCAGCAGCTTAGACGTCTCCTACAATGAGCAGTTCTTC.

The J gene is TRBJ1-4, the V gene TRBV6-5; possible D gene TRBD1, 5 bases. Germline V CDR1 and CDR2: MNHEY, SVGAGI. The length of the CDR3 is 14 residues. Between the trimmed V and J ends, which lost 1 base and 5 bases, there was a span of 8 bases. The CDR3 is CASSYYGDNEKLFF. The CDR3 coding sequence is TGTGCCAGCAGTTACTATGGGGACAATGAAAAACTGTTTTTT.

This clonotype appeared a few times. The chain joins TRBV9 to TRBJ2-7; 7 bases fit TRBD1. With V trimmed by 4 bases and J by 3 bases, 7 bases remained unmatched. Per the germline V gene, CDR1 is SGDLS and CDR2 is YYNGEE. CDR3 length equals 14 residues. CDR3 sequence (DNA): TGTGCCAGCAGCCCCCGGGACAGAATCTACGAGCAGTACTTC. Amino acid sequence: CASSPRDRIYEQYF.

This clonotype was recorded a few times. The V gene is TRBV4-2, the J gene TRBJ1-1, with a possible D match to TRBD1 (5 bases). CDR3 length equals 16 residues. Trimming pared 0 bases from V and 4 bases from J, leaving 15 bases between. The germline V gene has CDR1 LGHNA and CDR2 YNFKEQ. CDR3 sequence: CASSQDRTSGLTEAFF. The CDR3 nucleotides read TGTGCCAGCAGCCAAGACAGGACCTCGGGACTCACTGAAGCTTTCTTT.

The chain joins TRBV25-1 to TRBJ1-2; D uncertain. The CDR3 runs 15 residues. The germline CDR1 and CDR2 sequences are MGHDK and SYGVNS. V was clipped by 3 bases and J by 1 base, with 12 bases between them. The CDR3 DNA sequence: TGTGCCAGCAGTGATCACTCCCCGGTTAACTATGGCTACACCTTC. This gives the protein CASSDHSPVNYGYTF.

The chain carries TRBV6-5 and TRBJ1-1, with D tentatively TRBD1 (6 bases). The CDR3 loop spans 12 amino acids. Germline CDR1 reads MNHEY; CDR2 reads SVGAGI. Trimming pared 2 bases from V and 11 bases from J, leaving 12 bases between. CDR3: CASSYQGSSAFF. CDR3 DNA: TGTGCCAGCAGTTACCAGGGGTCAAGCGCTTTCTTT.

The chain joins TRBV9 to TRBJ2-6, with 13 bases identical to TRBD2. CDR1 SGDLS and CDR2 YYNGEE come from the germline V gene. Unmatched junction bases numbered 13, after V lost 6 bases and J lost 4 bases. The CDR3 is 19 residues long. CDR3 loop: CASTDRTSGRGGGANVLTF. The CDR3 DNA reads TGTGCCAGCACCGATCGGACTAGCGGGAGAGGAGGAGGGGCCAACGTCCTGACTTTC.

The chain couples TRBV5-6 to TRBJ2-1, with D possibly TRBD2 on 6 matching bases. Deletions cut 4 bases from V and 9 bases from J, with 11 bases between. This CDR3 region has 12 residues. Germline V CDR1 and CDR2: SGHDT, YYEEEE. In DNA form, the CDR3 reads TGTGCCAGCAGCAAATTCGGGGGTGAGCAGTTCTTC. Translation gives CASSKFGGEQFF.

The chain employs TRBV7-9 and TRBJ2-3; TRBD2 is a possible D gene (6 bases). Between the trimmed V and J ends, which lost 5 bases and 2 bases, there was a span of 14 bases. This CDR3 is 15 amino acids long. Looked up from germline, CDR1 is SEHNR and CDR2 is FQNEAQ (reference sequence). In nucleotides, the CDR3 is TGTGCCAGCAGCCCAAAGACTAGACTCACAGATACGCAGTATTTT. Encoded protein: CASSPKTRLTDTQYF.

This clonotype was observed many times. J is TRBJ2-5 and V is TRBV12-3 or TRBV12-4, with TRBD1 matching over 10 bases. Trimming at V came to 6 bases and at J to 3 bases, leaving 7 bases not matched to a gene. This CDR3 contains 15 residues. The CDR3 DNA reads TGTGCCAGCAGCCGGGACAGGGGAGGTGAAGAGACCCAGTACTTC. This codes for CASSRDRGGEETQYF.

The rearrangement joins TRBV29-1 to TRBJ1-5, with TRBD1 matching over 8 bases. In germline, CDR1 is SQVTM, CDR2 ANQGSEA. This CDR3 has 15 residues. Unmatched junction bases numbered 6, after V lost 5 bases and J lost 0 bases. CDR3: CSVSTGQGSNQPQHF. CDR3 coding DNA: TGCAGCGTTTCGACTGGACAGGGTAGCAATCAGCCCCAGCATTTT.

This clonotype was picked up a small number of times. The CDR3 protein is CSARQGAGELFF. As DNA, the CDR3 is TGCAGTGCTAGGCAGGGGGCCGGGGAGCTGTTTTTT. This chain connects TRBV20-1 to TRBJ2-2; 7 bases map to TRBD1. The CDR3 length is 12 residues. Germline lookup yields CDR1 DFQATT and CDR2 SNEGSKA (reference sequence). With 3 bases clipped from V and 6 bases from J, the junction kept 1 base outside the gene matches.

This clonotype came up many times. The CDR3 sequence: CASSPETRQGGGYTF. The CDR3 DNA reads TGCGCCAGCAGCCCCGAGACTCGCCAGGGTGGTGGCTACACCTTC. The rearrangement uses TRBV4-3 and TRBJ1-2; tentatively, D is TRBD1 (5 bases). The CDR3 is 15 amino acids. Germline V gene lookup returns CDR1 LGHNA and CDR2 YSLEER. V was shortened by 4 bases and J by 7 bases, with 19 bases between the two germline ends.

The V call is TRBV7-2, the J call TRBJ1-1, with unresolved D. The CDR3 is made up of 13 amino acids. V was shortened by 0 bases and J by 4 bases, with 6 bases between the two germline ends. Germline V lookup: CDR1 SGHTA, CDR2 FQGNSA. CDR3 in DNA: TGTGCCAGCAGCTTAGCCGGGATCACTGAAGCTTTCTTT. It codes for CASSLAGITEAFF.

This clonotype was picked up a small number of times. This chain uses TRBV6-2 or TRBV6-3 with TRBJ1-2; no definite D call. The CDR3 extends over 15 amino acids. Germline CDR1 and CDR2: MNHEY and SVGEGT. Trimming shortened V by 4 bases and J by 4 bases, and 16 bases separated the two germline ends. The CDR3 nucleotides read TGTGCCAGCAGTTTGCCGCAAGGACGGATCTATGGCTACACCTTC. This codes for CASSLPQGRIYGYTF.

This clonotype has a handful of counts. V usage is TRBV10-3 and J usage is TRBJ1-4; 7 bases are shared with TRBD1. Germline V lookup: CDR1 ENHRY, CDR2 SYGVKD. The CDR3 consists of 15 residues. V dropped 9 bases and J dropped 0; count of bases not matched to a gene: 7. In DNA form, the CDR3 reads TGTGCCATTAGAGACAGGGACGCAACTAATGAAAAACTGTTTTTT. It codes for CAIRDRDATNEKLFF.

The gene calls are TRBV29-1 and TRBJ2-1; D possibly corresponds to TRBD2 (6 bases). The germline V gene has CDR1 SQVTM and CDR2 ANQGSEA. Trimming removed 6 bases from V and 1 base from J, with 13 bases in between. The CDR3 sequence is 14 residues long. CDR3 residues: CSVPPGTSYNEQFF. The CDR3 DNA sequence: TGCAGCGTCCCGCCGGGGACTTCCTACAATGAGCAGTTCTTC.

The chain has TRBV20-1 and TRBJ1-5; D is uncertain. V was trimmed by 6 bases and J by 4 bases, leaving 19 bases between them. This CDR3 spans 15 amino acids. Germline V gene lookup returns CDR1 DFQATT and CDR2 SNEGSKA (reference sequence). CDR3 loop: CSATLGTAMNQPQHF. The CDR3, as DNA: TGCAGTGCGACCTTGGGCACTGCAATGAATCAGCCCCAGCATTTT.